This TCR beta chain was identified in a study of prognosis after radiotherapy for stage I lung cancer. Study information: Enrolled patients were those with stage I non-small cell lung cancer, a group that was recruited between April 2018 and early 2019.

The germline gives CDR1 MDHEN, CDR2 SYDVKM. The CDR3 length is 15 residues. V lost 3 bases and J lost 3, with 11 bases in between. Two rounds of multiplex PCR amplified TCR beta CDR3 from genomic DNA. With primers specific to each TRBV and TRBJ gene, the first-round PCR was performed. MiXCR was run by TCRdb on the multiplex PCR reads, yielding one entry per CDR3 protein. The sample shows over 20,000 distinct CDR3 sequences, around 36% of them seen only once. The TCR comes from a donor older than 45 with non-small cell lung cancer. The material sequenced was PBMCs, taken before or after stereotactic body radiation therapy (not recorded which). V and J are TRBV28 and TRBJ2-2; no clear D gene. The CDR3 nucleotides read TGTGCCAGCAGTTTTTGGAACATCGACACCGGGGAGCTGTTTTTT. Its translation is CASSFWNIDTGELFF. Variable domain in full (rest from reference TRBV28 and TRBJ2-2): DVKVTQSSRYLVKRTGEKVFLECVQDMDHENMFWYRQDPGLGLRLIYFSYDVKMKEKGDIPEGYSVSREKKERFSLILESASTNQTSMYLCASSFWNIDTGELFFGEGSRLTVL.